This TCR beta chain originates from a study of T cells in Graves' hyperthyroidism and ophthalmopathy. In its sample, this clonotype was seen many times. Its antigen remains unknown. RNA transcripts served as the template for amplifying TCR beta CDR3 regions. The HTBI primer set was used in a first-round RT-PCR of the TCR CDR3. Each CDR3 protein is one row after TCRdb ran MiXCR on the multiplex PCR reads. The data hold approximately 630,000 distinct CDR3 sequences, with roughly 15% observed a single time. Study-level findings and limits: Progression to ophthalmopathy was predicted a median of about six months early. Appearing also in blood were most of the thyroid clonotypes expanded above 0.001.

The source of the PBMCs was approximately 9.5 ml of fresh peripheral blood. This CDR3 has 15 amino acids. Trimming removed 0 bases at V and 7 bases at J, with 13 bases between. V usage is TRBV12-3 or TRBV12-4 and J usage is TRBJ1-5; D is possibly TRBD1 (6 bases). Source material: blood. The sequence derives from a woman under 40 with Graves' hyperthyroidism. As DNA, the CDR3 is TGTGCCAGCAGTTTAGCGCAGGGGTGGGAACAGCCCCAGCATTTT. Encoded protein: CASSLAQGWEQPQHF.